Following are 8 T cell receptor beta chains from one sample sequenced in a study of T cell responses to AZD1222 COVID-19 vaccine. The method was immunoSEQ multiplex PCR; TCRdb's version includes in-frame clones alone and lacks a portion of them. The sample lists around 130,000 clones, around 84% occurring once. The input for sequencing was peripheral blood, taken on day 0 of AZD1222 vaccination. The receptors derive from an adult in good health.

The V call is TRBV2, the J call TRBJ2-7; a weak D match, TRBD1 (6 bases). Germline values: CDR1 SNHLY, CDR2 FYNNEI. The CDR3 extends over 14 amino acids. Trimming shortened V by 7 bases and J by 0 bases, and 13 bases separated the two germline ends. The CDR3: CASIPDRYSYEQYF. CDR3 DNA sequence: TGTGCCAGCATTCCAGACAGGTACTCCTACGAGCAGTACTTC.

The chain links TRBV4-1 to TRBJ1-1; D ambiguous. CDR1 MGHRA and CDR2 YSYEKL come from the germline V gene. Trimming stripped 4 bases from V and 1 base from J, with 7 bases between. The CDR3 covers 13 residues. CDR3 amino acids: CASSLVGNTEAFF. The CDR3 nucleotides are TGCGCCAGCAGCCTCGTGGGGAACACTGAAGCTTTCTTT.

This rearrangement joins TRBV3-1 (or the pseudogene TRBV3-2) to TRBJ1-6; 8 positions agree with TRBD1. This CDR3 has 16 amino acids. Trimming cost V 3 bases and J 9 bases; bases outside gene matches: 10. In germline, CDR1 is LGHDT, CDR2 YNNKEL (reference sequence). For the CDR3, the DNA is TGTGCCAGCAGCCATGGGACAGGCAGTATAGGTTCACCCCTCCACTTT. This translates into CASSHGTGSIGSPLHF.

The chain uses TRBV6-5 and TRBJ1-2, with D tentatively TRBD1 (5 bases). The V and J ends lost 1 base and 3 bases respectively, with 12 bases between them. CDR1 is MNHEY and CDR2 is SVGAGI in the germline V gene. The CDR3 runs to 15 residues. The CDR3: CASSYYQAGDYGYTF. In nucleotides, the CDR3 is TGTGCCAGCAGTTACTACCAGGCGGGGGACTATGGCTACACCTTC.

The V gene is TRBV6-5, the J gene TRBJ1-1, with TRBD1 as a possible D gene (5 bases). Germline-derived CDR1 and CDR2 are MNHEY and SVGAGI. V lost 0 bases and J 3 bases, leaving 11 bases between the germline ends. The CDR3 is 15 residues long. The CDR3: CASSYSRGGDTEAFF. CDR3 nucleotide sequence: TGTGCCAGCAGTTACTCCCGGGGGGGGGACACTGAAGCTTTCTTT.

The V and J genes are TRBV7-9 and TRBJ1-1, with D possibly matching TRBD1 (5 bases). Looked up from germline, CDR1 is SEHNR and CDR2 is FQNEAQ (reference sequence). The germline V and J ends were trimmed by 6 bases and 8 bases, with 13 bases remaining between them. This CDR3 contains 12 residues. CDR3: CASRGVGAEAFF. The CDR3 coding sequence is TGTGCCAGCAGGGGGGTCGGAGCAGAAGCTTTCTTT.

This clone has only one observation. The rearrangement uses TRBV11-2 and TRBJ2-2; D is possibly TRBD1 or TRBD2 (5 bases each). Trimming cost V 2 bases and J 1 base, with 11 bases left between them. From germline, CDR1 is SGHAT and CDR2 FQNNGV. The CDR3 totals 16 residues. The CDR3 sequence is CASSLQVGGNTGELFF. CDR3 in DNA: TGTGCCAGCAGCTTACAAGTTGGGGGGAACACCGGGGAGCTGTTTTTT.

This sequence joins TRBV5-4 and TRBJ1-6; maybe TRBD1 (6 bases). Looked up from germline, CDR1 is SGHNT and CDR2 is YYREEE (reference sequence). V lost 5 bases to trimming and J lost 9 bases, with 21 bases between them. There are 16 residues in the CDR3. In nucleotides, the CDR3 is TGTGCCAGCAGTCCCTCGGGGGGCAGGTTTCCTTCACCCCTCCACTTT. Residues: CASSPSGGRFPSPLHF.